This is a list of T cell receptor beta chains from one sample in a study of cytomegalovirus exposure and HLA in healthy donors. Here immunoSEQ multiplex PCR was the method, and the copy in TCRdb shows in-frame clones only, minus some. The sample shows 150,000 to 200,000 clones, approximately 11% of them seen only once. Source material: PBMCs. The receptors here all came from a man in his forties or fifties in good health and CMV-seropositive. CDR3s include the opening cysteine and the closing phenylalanine or tryptophan. Each record gives: J gene, D gene, V gene, clone size, CDR3 length, CDR3 DNA, CDR3 protein. The D gene is left open where the match is weak. Only some rows state a clone size, as once, few, many or a class for expanded clones.

TRBJ2-3,TRBD2,TRBV27,NA,16,TGTGCCAGCACCCCACAGGGACTAGCGGGTTGGGATACGCAGTATTTT,CASTPQGLAGWDTQYF
TRBJ1-2,TRBD1,TRBV19,few,15,TGTGCCAGTAGTAGGACAGGGGGAGGAGACTATGGCTACACCTTC,CASSRTGGGDYGYTF
TRBJ1-6,TRBD1,TRBV9,few,14,TGTGCCAGCAGCGGTCAGGGGGTACATTCACCCCTCCACTTT,CASSGQGVHSPLHF
TRBJ2-3,NA,TRBV19,NA,13,TGTGCCAGTGGCCGCGGGGAGCCGGGTACGCAGTATTTT,CASGRGEPGTQYF
TRBJ2-3,NA,TRBV30,few,11,TGTGCCTGGAGCAACACAGATACGCAGTATTTT,CAWSNTDTQYF
TRBJ1-2,NA,TRBV7-2,few,14,TGTGCCAGCAGCAACTTCGGACAGTCATCACGCTACACCTTC,CASSNFGQSSRYTF
TRBJ1-2,TRBD1,TRBV19,few,13,TGTGCCAGTAGTCCCGGGACAGGGAACGGCTACACCTTC,CASSPGTGNGYTF
TRBJ2-7,TRBD1,TRBV7-2,NA,15,TGTGCCAGCCAAAGAGGGACAGGGGGTTCCTACGAGCAGTACTTC,CASQRGTGGSYEQYF
TRBJ2-2,NA,TRBV6-6,few,15,TGTGCCAGCTGCTCTACAGGGTTCGGCACCGGGGAGCTGTTTTTT,CASCSTGFGTGELFF
TRBJ1-5,NA,TRBV28,NA,16,TGTGCCAGCAGTTTATTGACTGCGAATGGCAATCAGCCCCAGCATTTT,CASSLLTANGNQPQHF
TRBJ2-1,TRBD2,TRBV2,few,15,TGTGCCAGCAGGGGGACTAGCGGATTCTACAATGAGCAGTTCTTC,CASRGTSGFYNEQFF
TRBJ2-7,TRBD2,TRBV10-3,NA,15,TGTGCCATCAGTGGGGAGGGACGGGGAGCCTACGAGCAGTACTTC,CAISGEGRGAYEQYF
TRBJ1-4,NA,TRBV25-1,NA,13,TGTGCCAGCAGACAGGAATTTAATGAAAAACTGTTTTTT,CASRQEFNEKLFF
TRBJ2-2,NA,TRBV19,NA,16,TGTGCCAGTAGTATGAATCGACTAGTAGGGACCGGGGAGCTGTTTTTT,CASSMNRLVGTGELFF
TRBJ2-1,NA,TRBV29-1,NA,14,TGCAGCGTTACTCACCGGGGCTCCTACAATGAGCAGTTCTTC,CSVTHRGSYNEQFF
TRBJ2-5,TRBD2,TRBV28,NA,16,TGTGCCAGCAGTCCCCCGACTAGCGGGGAGAGAGAGACCCAGTACTTC,CASSPPTSGERETQYF
TRBJ2-3,TRBD2,TRBV6-6,NA,15,TGTGCCAGCAGTATCTTAGCGGGAGGCACAGATACGCAGTATTTT,CASSILAGGTDTQYF
TRBJ1-1,TRBD1,TRBV2,NA,15,TGTGCCAGCAGGTCACAGGGGGTTGGGATCACTGAAGCTTTCTTT,CASRSQGVGITEAFF
TRBJ1-2,NA,TRBV6-1,NA,12,TGTGCCAGCAGTGAACAGGAGGGTGGCTACACCTTC,CASSEQEGGYTF
TRBJ1-1,TRBD1,TRBV6-5,NA,14,TGTGCCAGCACCCGGGACAGGCGGTACACTGAAGCTTTCTTT,CASTRDRRYTEAFF
TRBJ2-1,TRBD2,TRBV5-1,few,17,TGCGCCAGCAGCTCCGAAACCCAGCGGGGGGGTAATAATGAGCAGTTCTTC,CASSSETQRGGNNEQFF
TRBJ2-3,NA,TRBV29-1,NA,13,TGCACGACCTCCGACACTAGCACAGATACGCAGTATTTT,CTTSDTSTDTQYF
TRBJ2-1,TRBD2,TRBV7-8,few,18,TGTGCCAGCAGCTCCTTTAGCGGGGGGGCGAGGGGTAACAATGAGCAGTTCTTC,CASSSFSGGARGNNEQFF
TRBJ1-2,NA,TRBV10-3,NA,13,TGTGCCATCAGTGATAGGGGGAACTATGGCTACACCTTC,CAISDRGNYGYTF
TRBJ1-1,NA,TRBV5-6,NA,14,TGTGCCAGCAGCTTTACAGGGCGGGACACTGAAGCTTTCTTT,CASSFTGRDTEAFF
TRBJ1-4,NA,TRBV30,few,16,TGTGCCTGGAGTTCCCAGGCGCGGGTAACTAATGAAAAACTGTTTTTT,CAWSSQARVTNEKLFF
TRBJ2-3,TRBD2,TRBV2,NA,13,TGTGCCAGCGGAGGGAGGGACACAGATACGCAGTATTTT,CASGGRDTDTQYF
TRBJ2-2,NA,TRBV2,few,16,TGTGCCAGCAGTGAAACTAGCAGAGGCCCTACCGGGGAGCTGTTTTTT,CASSETSRGPTGELFF
TRBJ1-3,NA,TRBV7-9,NA,16,TGTGCCAGCAGCTTAGCGGGGGCAAACTCTGGAAACACCATATATTTT,CASSLAGANSGNTIYF
TRBJ1-5,TRBD1,TRBV27,NA,15,TGTGCCAGCAGTTTAGGGACAGCTATCAATCAGCCCCAGCATTTT,CASSLGTAINQPQHF
TRBJ2-2,TRBD2,TRBV7-3,few,16,TGTGCCAGCAGCCCCGAGGGGAGCGGGGGCACCGGGGAGCTGTTTTTT,CASSPEGSGGTGELFF
TRBJ2-2,TRBD1,TRBV5-1,NA,16,TGCGCCAGCAGCGCGCCGACAGGGGTCGCTACCGGGGAGCTGTTTTTT,CASSAPTGVATGELFF
TRBJ1-5,NA,TRBV5-8,NA,17,TGTGCCAGCAGCCGAGGACCGACTACTTTTAGCAATCAGCCCCAGCATTTT,CASSRGPTTFSNQPQHF
TRBJ2-5,NA,TRBV7-2,medium-sized,14,TGTGCCAGCAGCCTGGGACACTTCCAAGAGACCCAGTACTTC,CASSLGHFQETQYF
TRBJ1-6,NA,TRBV5-4,few,14,TGTGCCAGCAGCTTGGTAGGGAGTAATTCACCCCTCCACTTT,CASSLVGSNSPLHF
TRBJ1-6,TRBD1,TRBV19,NA,15,TGTGCCAGTAGTATAGACCCGGGACAGAATTCACCCCTCCACTTT,CASSIDPGQNSPLHF
TRBJ2-3,NA,TRBV7-9,NA,16,TGTGCCAGCAGCTTAGGAATGCCAAGCCGCACAGATACGCAGTATTTT,CASSLGMPSRTDTQYF
TRBJ2-3,NA,TRBV19,few,15,TGTGCCAGTAGTATCGGCGGCTATGATACAGATACGCAGTATTTT,CASSIGGYDTDTQYF
TRBJ1-2,NA,TRBV4-2,few,14,TGTGCCAGCAGCCAAGAACAGGGAACTTATGGCTACACCTTC,CASSQEQGTYGYTF
TRBJ1-1,NA,TRBV27,few,14,TGTGCCAGCAGGGAGGACTTCTTGAACACTGAAGCTTTCTTT,CASREDFLNTEAFF
TRBJ1-1,NA,TRBV27,few,13,TGTGCCAGCAGTTTCGGACATAACACTGAAGCTTTCTTT,CASSFGHNTEAFF
TRBJ1-1,NA,TRBV7-9,few,13,TGTGCCAGCATCAATGTCAGGCTCACTGAAGCTTTCTTT,CASINVRLTEAFF
TRBJ1-2,TRBD1,TRBV27,few,14,TGTGCCAGTTCGACAGGGGGCTCCCTCGGGGGCTACACCTTC,CASSTGGSLGGYTF
TRBJ1-2,TRBD1,TRBV2,few,17,TGTGCCAGCAGTGAAGCGCTTCGGGGCAGGGGGCGTTATGGCTACACCTTC,CASSEALRGRGRYGYTF
TRBJ2-3,TRBD2,TRBV5-6,few,18,TGTGCCAGCAGCTTGCCCTCGGGACTAGCGGGGGGGCGGGATACGCAGTATTTT,CASSLPSGLAGGRDTQYF
TRBJ2-5,TRBD2,TRBV4-3,NA,16,TGCGCCAGCAGCCAAGGGCCTAGCGGGGGGGCAGAGACCCAGTACTTC,CASSQGPSGGAETQYF
TRBJ2-2,NA,TRBV29-1,NA,16,TGCAGCGTTGAAGATAGAGAGGTTAGAAGAACCGGGGAGCTGTTTTTT,CSVEDREVRRTGELFF
TRBJ2-5,TRBD2,TRBV27,few,14,TGTGCCAGCAGGGGGACTAGCGGGGAAGAGACCCAGTACTTC,CASRGTSGEETQYF
TRBJ2-1,NA,TRBV9,NA,15,TGTGCCAGCAGCGTAGAATCCGCCGGCTACAATGAGCAGTTCTTC,CASSVESAGYNEQFF
TRBJ1-3,TRBD1,TRBV6-1,NA,17,TGTGCCAGCAGTGAAGACTCGGCAGGGGGCTCAGGAAACACCATATATTTT,CASSEDSAGGSGNTIYF
TRBJ2-3,NA,TRBV5-4,NA,13,TGTGCCAGCAGCCGAACTAGCTTGGATACGCAGTATTTT,CASSRTSLDTQYF
TRBJ1-3,NA,TRBV6-5,few,15,TGTGCCAGCAGCCCCCGGACTTTGGTGGGAAACACCATATATTTT,CASSPRTLVGNTIYF
TRBJ2-1,NA,TRBV6-5,few,14,TGTGCCAGCAGCCCGAACAGGGCCTACAATGAGCAGTTCTTC,CASSPNRAYNEQFF
TRBJ2-5,NA,TRBV30,NA,14,TGTGCCTGGAGGCGGCTCCTGTACCAAGAGACCCAGTACTTC,CAWRRLLYQETQYF